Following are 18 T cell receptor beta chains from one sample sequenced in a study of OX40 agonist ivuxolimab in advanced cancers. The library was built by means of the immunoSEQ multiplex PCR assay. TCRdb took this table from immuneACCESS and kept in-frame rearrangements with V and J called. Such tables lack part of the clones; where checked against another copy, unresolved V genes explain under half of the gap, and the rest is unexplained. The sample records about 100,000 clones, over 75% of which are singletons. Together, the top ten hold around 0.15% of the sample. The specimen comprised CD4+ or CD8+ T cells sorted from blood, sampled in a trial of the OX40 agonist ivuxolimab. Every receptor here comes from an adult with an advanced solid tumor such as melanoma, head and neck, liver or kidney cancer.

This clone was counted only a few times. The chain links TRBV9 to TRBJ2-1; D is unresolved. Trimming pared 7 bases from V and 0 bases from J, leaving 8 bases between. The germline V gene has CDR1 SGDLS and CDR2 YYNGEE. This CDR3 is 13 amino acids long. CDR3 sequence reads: CASAPDSYNEQFF. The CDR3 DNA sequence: TGTGCCAGCGCCCCAGACTCCTACAATGAGCAGTTCTTC.

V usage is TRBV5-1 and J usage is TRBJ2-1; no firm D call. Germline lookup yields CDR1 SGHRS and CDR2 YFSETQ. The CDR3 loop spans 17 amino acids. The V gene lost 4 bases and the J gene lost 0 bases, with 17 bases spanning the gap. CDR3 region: CASSPTVWETSYNEQFF. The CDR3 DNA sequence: TGCGCCAGCAGCCCCACAGTCTGGGAAACCTCCTACAATGAGCAGTTCTTC.

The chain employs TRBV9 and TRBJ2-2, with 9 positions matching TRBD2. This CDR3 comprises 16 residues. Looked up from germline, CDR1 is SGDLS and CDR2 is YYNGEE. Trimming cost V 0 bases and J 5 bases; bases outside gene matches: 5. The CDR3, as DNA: TGTGCCAGCAGCGTAGGAGCGGGAGGTGGGACCGGGGAGCTGTTTTTT. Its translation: CASSVGAGGGTGELFF.

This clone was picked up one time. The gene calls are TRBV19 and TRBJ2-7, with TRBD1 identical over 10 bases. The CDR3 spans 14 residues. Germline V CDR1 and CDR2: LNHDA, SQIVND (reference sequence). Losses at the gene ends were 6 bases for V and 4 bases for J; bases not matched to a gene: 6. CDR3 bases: TGTGCCAGTAGGAACAGACAGGGGGCATACGAGCAGTACTTC. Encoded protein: CASRNRQGAYEQYF.

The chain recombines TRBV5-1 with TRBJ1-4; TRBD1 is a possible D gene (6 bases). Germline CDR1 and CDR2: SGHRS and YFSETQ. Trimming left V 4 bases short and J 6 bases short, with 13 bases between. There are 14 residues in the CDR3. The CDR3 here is CASSKTGLHEKLFF. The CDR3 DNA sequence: TGCGCCAGCAGCAAAACAGGGTTGCATGAAAAACTGTTTTTT.

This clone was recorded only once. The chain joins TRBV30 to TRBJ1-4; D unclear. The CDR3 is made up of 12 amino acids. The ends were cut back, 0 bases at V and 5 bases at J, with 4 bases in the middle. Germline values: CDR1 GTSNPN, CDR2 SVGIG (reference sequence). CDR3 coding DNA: TGTGCCTGGAGTGTGCCAAATGAAAAACTGTTTTTT. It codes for CAWSVPNEKLFF.

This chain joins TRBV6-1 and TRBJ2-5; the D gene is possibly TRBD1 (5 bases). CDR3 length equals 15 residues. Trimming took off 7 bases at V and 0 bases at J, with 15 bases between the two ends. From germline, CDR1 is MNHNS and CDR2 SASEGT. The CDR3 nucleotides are TGTGCCAGCAAGCAAACAGGCTCGTACCAAGAGACCCAGTACTTC. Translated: CASKQTGSYQETQYF.

This CDR3 is CSVGQGVNYGYTF. In DNA form, the CDR3 reads TGCAGCGTGGGGCAGGGAGTGAACTATGGCTACACCTTC. The chain uses TRBV29-1 and TRBJ1-2; TRBD1 is a possible D gene (5 bases). V was pared by 6 bases and J by 2 bases, with 13 bases between. The CDR3 loop spans 13 amino acids. Germline CDR1 SQVTM, CDR2 ANQGSEA.

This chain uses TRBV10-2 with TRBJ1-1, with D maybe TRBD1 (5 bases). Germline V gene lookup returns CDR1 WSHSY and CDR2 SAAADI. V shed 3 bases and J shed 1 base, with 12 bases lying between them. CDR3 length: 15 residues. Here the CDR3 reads CASSDRSGGNTEAFF. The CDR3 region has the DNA TGCGCCAGCAGTGATCGGTCCGGGGGGAACACTGAAGCTTTCTTT.

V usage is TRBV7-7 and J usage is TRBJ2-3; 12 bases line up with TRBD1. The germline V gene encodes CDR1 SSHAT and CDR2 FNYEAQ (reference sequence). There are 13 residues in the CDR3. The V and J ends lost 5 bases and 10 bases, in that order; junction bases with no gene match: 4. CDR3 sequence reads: CASSPRDRGPQYF. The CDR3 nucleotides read TGTGCCAGCAGCCCCCGGGACAGGGGGCCGCAGTATTTT.

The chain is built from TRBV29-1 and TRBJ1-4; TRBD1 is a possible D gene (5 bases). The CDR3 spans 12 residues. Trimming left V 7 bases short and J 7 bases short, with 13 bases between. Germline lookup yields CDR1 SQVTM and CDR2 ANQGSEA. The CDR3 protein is CSGQGRGEKLFF. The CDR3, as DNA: TGCAGCGGTCAGGGAAGGGGTGAAAAACTGTTTTTT.

The DNA for the CDR3 is TGTGCCAGCAGCACTAAACCGACAGTTCTCCTTTTTCACACCTTC. Protein sequence: CASSTKPTVLLFHTF. The rearrangement uses TRBV11-1 and TRBJ1-2, with D perhaps TRBD1 (5 bases). Looked up from germline, CDR1 is SGHAT and CDR2 is FQDESV (reference sequence). The CDR3 loop spans 15 amino acids. The V end lost 5 bases, the J end lost 12 bases, and 25 bases lay between the germline ends.

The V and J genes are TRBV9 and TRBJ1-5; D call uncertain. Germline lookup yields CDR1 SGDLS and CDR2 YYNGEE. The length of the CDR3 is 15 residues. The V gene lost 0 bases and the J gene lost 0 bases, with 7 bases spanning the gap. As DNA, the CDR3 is TGTGCCAGCAGCGTAGGTTCGGCTAGCAATCAGCCCCAGCATTTT. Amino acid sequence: CASSVGSASNQPQHF.

CDR3 protein: CASSYSGGGAGYTF. The CDR3 DNA reads as TGTGCCAGCAGTTACTCTGGAGGGGGCGCCGGCTACACCTTC. V gene TRBV6-5 combines with J gene TRBJ1-2; 7 bases map to TRBD1. J gave up 8 bases and V 0 bases, and 6 bases lay outside the gene matches. Germline V gene sequence: CDR1 MNHEY, CDR2 SVGAGI. The CDR3 loop spans 14 amino acids.

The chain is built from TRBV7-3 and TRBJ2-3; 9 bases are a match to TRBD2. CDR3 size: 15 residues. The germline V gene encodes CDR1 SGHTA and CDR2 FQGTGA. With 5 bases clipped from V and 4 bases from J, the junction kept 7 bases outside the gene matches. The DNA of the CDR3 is TGTGCCAGCAGCCCCTTAGCGGGAGACGCAGATACGCAGTATTTT. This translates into CASSPLAGDADTQYF. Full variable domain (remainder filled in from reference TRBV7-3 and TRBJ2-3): GAGVSQTPSNKVTEKGKYVELRCDPISGHTALYWYRQSLGQGPEFLIYFQGTGAADDSGLPNDRFFAVRPEGSVSTLKIQRTERGDSAVYLCASSPLAGDADTQYFGPGTRLTVL.

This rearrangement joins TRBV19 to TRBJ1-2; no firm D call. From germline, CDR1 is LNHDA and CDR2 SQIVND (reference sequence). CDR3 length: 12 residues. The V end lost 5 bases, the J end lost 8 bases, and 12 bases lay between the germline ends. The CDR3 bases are TGTGCCAGTAGTTGGGCGGAGGGAGGCTACACCTTC. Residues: CASSWAEGGYTF. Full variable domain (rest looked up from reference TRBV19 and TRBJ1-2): DGGITQSPKYLFRKEGQNVTLSCEQNLNHDAMYWYRQDPGQGLRLIYYSQIVNDFQKGDIAEGYSVSREKKESFPLTVTSAQKNPTAFYLCASSWAEGGYTFGSGTRLTVV.

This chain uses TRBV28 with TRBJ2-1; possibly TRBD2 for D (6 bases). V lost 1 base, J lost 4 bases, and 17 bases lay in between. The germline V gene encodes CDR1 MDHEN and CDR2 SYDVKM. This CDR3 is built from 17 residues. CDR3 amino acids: CASSLYPGRSPYNEQFF. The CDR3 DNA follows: TGTGCCAGCAGTTTATATCCAGGGAGGAGTCCTTACAATGAGCAGTTCTTC.

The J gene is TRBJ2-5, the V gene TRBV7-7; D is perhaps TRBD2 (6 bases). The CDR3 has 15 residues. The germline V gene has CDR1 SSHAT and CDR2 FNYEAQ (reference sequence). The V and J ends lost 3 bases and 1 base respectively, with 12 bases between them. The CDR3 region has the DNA TGTGCCAGCAGCTTCGGAGGGGCCGTCCAAGAGACCCAGTACTTC. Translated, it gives CASSFGGAVQETQYF.